The source of this TCR beta chain is a study of blood T cell repertoires in COVID-19. Libraries were prepared by immunoSEQ multiplex PCR; TCRdb keeps only in-frame clonotypes and omits some of them. The sample holds roughly 210,000 clones, 87% seen once. Sequencing was carried out using PBMCs or T cells enriched from blood (not recorded which). This receptor was obtained from a man aged 30 to 39 in a cohort exposed to, infected with or recovered from COVID-19 (not recorded which).

In DNA form, the CDR3 reads TGTGCCAGCTCACCACAAGCGGGCAGCACAGATACGCAGTATTTT. It yields the protein CASSPQAGSTDTQYF. This chain connects TRBV18 to TRBJ2-3; D is perhaps TRBD2 (6 bases). CDR1 KGHSH and CDR2 LQKENI come from the germline V gene. CDR3 length equals 15 residues. V was trimmed by 1 base and J by 0 bases, leaving 8 bases between them. The full variable domain, in which reference TRBV18 and TRBJ2-3 provide the parts outside the CDR3, is NAGVMQNPRHLVRRRGQEARLRCSPMKGHSHVYWYRQLPEEGLKFMVYLQKENIIDESGMPKERFSAEFPKEGPSILRIQQVVRGDSAAYFCASSPQAGSTDTQYFGPGTRLTVL.